There are a few counts of the clone carrying this T cell receptor (beta chain). Its specificity is unknown. A lack of ophthalmopathy progression within 18 months defined stable Graves' hyperthyroidism. The study left out patients who had uncontrolled infection, other autoimmune disease, pregnancy or lactation. Diagnoses rested on clinical symptoms, serum thyroxine and TRAb, thyroid ultrasound and orbital computed tomography. Amplification yielded TCR beta CDR3 regions, with RNA transcripts as the source. An initial round of RT-PCR targeting the TCR CDR3 relied on the HTBI primer set. TCRdb itself ran the multiplex PCR reads through MiXCR, one entry per CDR3 protein. In the table there are around 760,000 distinct CDR3 sequences, roughly a third of which are singletons. This specimen comes from a study of T cells in Graves' hyperthyroidism and ophthalmopathy. Whole-study findings and limits: The model foresaw ophthalmopathy a median approximately 6.1 months prior to onset.

The sequencing sample was made of blood. The receptor was derived from a woman in her 40s with Graves' hyperthyroidism.

The CDR3 sequence is CASSQNSQGTYEQYF. CDR3 nucleotide sequence: TGTGCCAGCAGCCAGAACTCGCAGGGGACCTACGAGCAGTACTTC. V usage is TRBV7-2 and J usage is TRBJ2-7, with D perhaps TRBD1 (6 bases). This CDR3 contains 15 residues. CDR1 is SGHTA and CDR2 is FQGNSA in the germline V gene. V lost 5 bases, J lost 2 bases, and 16 bases lay in between.